This T cell receptor beta chain derives from a study of T-cell reconstitution after alpha-beta-depleted transplantation in children. This clonotype has ten or more counts. The antigen remains unidentified. Study results and limitations: By one year post-transplant, T-cell counts and diversity largely arose from T cells that were newly produced.

The authors prepared the TCRbeta library with unique molecular identifiers. TCRdb fed the PCR reads into MiXCR, producing one record per CDR3 protein. The sample consists of around 270,000 distinct CDR3 sequences, roughly 8.2% of them appearing once. The TCR was taken from a female patient aged 2-9 years who had a stem cell transplant for Fanconi anemia, so the T cells may come from the graft donor. The sequencing here drew on peripheral blood, taken 360 days after TCRalphabeta/CD19-depleted stem cell transplant.

The CDR3 DNA follows: TGTGCCAGCAGCCCGGGACAGGGGCAAAAACTGTTTTTT. Amino acids: CASSPGQGQKLFF. V and J are TRBV12-3 or TRBV12-4 and TRBJ1-4, with 10 bases fitting TRBD1. J lost 9 bases, V lost 6 bases, and 4 bases had no gene match. The CDR3 consists of 13 residues.